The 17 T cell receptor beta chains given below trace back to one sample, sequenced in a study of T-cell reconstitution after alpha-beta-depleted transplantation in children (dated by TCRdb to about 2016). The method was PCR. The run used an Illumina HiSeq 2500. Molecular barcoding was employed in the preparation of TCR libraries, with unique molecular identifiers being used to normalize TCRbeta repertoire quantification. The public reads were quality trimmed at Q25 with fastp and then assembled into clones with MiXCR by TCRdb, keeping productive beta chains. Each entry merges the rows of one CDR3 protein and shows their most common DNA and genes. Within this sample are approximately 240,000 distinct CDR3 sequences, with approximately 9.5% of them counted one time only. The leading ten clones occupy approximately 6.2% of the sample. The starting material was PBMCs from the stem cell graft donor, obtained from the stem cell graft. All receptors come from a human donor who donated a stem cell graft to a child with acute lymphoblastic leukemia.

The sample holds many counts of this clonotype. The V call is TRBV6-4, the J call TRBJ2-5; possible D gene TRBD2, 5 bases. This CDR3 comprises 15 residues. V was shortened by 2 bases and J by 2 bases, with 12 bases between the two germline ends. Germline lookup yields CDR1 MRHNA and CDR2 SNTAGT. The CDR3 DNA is TGTGCCAGCAGTGACACTATGGGAGTGCAAGAGACCCAGTACTTC. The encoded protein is CASSDTMGVQETQYF.

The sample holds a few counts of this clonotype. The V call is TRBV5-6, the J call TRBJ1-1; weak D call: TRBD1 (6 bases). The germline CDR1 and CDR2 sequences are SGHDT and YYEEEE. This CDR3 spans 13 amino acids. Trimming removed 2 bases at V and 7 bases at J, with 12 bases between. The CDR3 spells CASSFRDRFEAFF. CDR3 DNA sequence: TGTGCCAGCAGCTTCAGAGACAGGTTTGAAGCTTTCTTT. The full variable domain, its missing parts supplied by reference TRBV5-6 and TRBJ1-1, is DAGVTQSPTHLIKTRGQQVTLRCSPKSGHDTVSWYQQALGQGPQFIFQYYEEEERQRGNFPDRFSGHQFPNYSSELNVNALLLGDSALYLCASSFRDRFEAFFGQGTRLTVV.

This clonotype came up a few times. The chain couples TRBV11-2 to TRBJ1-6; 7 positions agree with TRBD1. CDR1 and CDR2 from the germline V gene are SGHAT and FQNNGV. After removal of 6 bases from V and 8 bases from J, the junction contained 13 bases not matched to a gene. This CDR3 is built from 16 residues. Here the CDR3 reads CASSGLQGPTDSPLHF. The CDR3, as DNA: TGTGCCAGCAGTGGCTTACAGGGGCCCACGGATTCACCCCTCCACTTT.

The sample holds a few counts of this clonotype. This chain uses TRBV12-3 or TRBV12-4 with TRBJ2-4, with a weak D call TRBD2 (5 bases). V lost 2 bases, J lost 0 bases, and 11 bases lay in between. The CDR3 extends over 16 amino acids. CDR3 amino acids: CASSLWERVAKNIQYF. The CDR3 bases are TGTGCCAGCAGTTTATGGGAGAGAGTAGCCAAAAACATTCAGTACTTC.

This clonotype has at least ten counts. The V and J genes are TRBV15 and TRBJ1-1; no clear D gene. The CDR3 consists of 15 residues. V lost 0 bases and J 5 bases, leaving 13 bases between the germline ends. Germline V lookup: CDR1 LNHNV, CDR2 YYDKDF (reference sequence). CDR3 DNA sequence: TGTGCCACCAGCAGAGAAGCGGGCGTGAGTACTGAAGCTTTCTTT. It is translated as CATSREAGVSTEAFF.

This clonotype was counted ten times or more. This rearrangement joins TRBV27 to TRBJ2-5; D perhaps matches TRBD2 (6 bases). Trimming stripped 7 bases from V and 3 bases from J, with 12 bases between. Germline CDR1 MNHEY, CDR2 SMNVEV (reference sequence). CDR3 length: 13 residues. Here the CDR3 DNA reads TGTGCCAGCAAACCGGGAGCCGAAGAGACCCAGTACTTC. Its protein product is CASKPGAEETQYF.

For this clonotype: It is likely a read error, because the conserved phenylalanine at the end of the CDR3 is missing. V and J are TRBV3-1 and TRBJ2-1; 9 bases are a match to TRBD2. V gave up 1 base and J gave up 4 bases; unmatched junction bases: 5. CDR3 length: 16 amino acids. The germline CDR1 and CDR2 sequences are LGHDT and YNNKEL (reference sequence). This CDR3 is CASSQVRLAVYNEQFC. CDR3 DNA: TGTGCCAGCAGCCAAGTACGACTAGCGGTTTACAATGAGCAGTTCTGC.

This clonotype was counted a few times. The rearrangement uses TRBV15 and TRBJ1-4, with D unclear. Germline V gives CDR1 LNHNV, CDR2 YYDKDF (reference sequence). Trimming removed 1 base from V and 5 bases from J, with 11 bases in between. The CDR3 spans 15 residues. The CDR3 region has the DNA TGTGCCACCAGCAGAGCTAGGGTTAGCAATGAAAAACTGTTTTTT. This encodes CATSRARVSNEKLFF.

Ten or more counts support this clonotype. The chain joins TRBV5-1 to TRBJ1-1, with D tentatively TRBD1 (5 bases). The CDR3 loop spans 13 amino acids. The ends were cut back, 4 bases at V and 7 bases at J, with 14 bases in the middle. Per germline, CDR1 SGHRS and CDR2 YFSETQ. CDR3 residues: CASSPVADSEAFF. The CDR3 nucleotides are TGCGCCAGCAGCCCGGTAGCAGACAGTGAAGCTTTCTTT.

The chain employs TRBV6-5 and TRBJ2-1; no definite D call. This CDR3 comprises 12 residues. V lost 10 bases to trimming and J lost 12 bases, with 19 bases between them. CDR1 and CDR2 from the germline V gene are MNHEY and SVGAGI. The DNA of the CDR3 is TGTGCCACCAACCCCCTTTATACTGGGCAGTTCTTC. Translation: CATNPLYTGQFF.

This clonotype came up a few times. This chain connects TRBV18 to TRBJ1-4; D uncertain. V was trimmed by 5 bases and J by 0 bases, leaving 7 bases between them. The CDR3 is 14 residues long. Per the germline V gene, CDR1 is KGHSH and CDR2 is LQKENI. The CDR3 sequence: CASSSGTTNEKLFF. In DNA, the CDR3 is TGTGCCAGCTCAAGTGGGACAACTAATGAAAAACTGTTTTTT.

CDR3 region: CASTPKARDLPINEQFF. As DNA, the CDR3 is TGTGCCAGTACCCCCAAAGCGAGGGACCTCCCTATTAATGAGCAGTTCTTC. V gene TRBV19 combines with J gene TRBJ2-1; D is possibly TRBD1 or TRBD2 (5 bases each). Deletions cut 7 bases from V and 7 bases from J, with 26 bases between. The CDR3 consists of 17 residues. Germline V gives CDR1 LNHDA, CDR2 SQIVND (reference sequence).

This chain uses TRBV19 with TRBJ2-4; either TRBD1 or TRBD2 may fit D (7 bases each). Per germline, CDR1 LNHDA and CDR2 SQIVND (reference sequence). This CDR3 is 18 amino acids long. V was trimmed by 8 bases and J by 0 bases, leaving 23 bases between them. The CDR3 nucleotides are TGTGCCAGTGGGGGGTCGACAGGGAGGGAGAGAGCCAAAAACATTCAGTACTTC. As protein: CASGGSTGRERAKNIQYF.

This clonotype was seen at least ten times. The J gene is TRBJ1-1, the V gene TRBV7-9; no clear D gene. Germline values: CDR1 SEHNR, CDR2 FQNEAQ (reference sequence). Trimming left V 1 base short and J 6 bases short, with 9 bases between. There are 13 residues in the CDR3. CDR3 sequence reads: CASSLGGSPEAFF. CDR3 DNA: TGTGCCAGCAGCTTAGGGGGATCCCCTGAAGCTTTCTTT.

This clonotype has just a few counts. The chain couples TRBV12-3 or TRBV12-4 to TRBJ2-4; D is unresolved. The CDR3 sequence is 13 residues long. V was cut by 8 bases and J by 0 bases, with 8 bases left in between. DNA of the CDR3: TGTGCCAGCGCAAACGGAGCCAAAAACATTCAGTACTTC. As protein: CASANGAKNIQYF.

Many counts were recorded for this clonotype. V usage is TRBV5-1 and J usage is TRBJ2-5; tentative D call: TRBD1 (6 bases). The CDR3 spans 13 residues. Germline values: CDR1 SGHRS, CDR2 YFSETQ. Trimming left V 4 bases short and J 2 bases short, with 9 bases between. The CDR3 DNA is TGCGCCAGCAGCACACAGGGACAAGAGACCCAGTACTTC. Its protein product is CASSTQGQETQYF. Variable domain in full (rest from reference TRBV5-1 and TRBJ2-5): KAGVTQTPRYLIKTRGQQVTLSCSPISGHRSVSWYQQTPGQGLQFLFEYFSETQRNKGNFPGRFSGRQFSNSRSEMNVSTLELGDSALYLCASSTQGQETQYFGPGTRLLVL.

The CDR3 region has the DNA TGTGCCAGCAGTGAGCCGGGACGCACAGATACGCAGTATTTT. Translated: CASSEPGRTDTQYF. The chain uses TRBV25-1 and TRBJ2-3, with D perhaps assigned TRBD1 or TRBD2 (5 bases each). The CDR3 extends over 14 amino acids. V was pared by 3 bases and J by 1 base, with 8 bases between. The germline V gene encodes CDR1 MGHDK and CDR2 SYGVNS.